The rows below give T cell receptor beta chains drawn from one sample of a study of T cell changes during pregnancy in multiple sclerosis. The method was immunoSEQ multiplex PCR; TCRdb's version includes in-frame clones alone and lacks a portion of them. The sample holds more than 50,000 clones; roughly 94% are singletons and the top ten take just over 2.5%. The sequences come from CD8+ T cells from peripheral blood mononuclear cells, collected after pregnancy. Receptors originate from a female donor with multiple sclerosis, enrolled in a pregnancy study. Each CDR3 is given with its conserved first and last residue. D genes are given only for firm matches. Clone sizes are given selectively: once, few, many, or a class where the clone is expanded.

abundance	v_gene	j_gene	d_gene	CDR3nt	CDR3aa
-	TRBV5-6	TRBJ2-7	-	TGTGCCAGCAGCTTTGGGACATCGACCTACGAGCAGTACTTC	CASSFGTSTYEQYF
-	TRBV7-6	TRBJ2-7	TRBD1	TGTGCCAGCAGCTTCGGGGACAGGGGGTACGAGCAGTACTTC	CASSFGDRGYEQYF
-	TRBV9	TRBJ2-1	-	TGTGCCAGCGGGGGCGGGAGAGTGCCGCCGGGTGAGCAGTTCTTC	CASGGGRVPPGEQFF
-	TRBV7-9	TRBJ1-4	-	TGTGCCAGCAGCTTATCGGGAGAAAAACTGTTTTTT	CASSLSGEKLFF
-	TRBV7-9	TRBJ2-3	-	TGTGCCAGCAGCTCTCATGATGACAGGCGAGGGGATACGCAGTATTTT	CASSSHDDRRGDTQYF
-	TRBV19	TRBJ2-2	TRBD1	TGTGCCAGTAGTTTGTACAGGGGAGATAACACCGGGGAGCTGTTTTTT	CASSLYRGDNTGELFF
-	TRBV5-4	TRBJ2-1	TRBD2	TGTGCCAGCAGCTTGCCTAGCGGGAGCTCCTACAATGAGCAGTTCTTC	CASSLPSGSSYNEQFF
-	TRBV10-3	TRBJ2-4	TRBD1	TGTGCCATCAGGGTGCCCGCGACAGGGGAATTATACTTC	CAIRVPATGELYF
-	TRBV27	TRBJ2-5	TRBD1	TGTGCCAGCAGTCCCGATCGACCTGGGACAGTCCTTGAGACCCAGTACTTC	CASSPDRPGTVLETQYF
-	TRBV7-7	TRBJ2-7	TRBD2	TGTGCCAGCAGCTTAGCGGGAGGGTCCCACGAGCAGTACTTC	CASSLAGGSHEQYF
-	TRBV9	TRBJ2-3	-	TGTGCCAGCAGCGAAAGCGGCCTCCCTGGGGATACGCAGTATTTT	CASSESGLPGDTQYF
once	TRBV9	TRBJ2-5	TRBD2	TGTGCCAGCAGCCCTCGGCTAGCGGGAGCGGAGACCCAGTACTTC	CASSPRLAGAETQYF
once	TRBV27	TRBJ1-4	-	TGTGCCAGCAGTTCTCAGACTAATGAAAAACTGTTTTTT	CASSSQTNEKLFF
-	TRBV5-5	TRBJ1-2	-	TGTGCCAGCAGTCTGCAGGGAAATGGCTACACCTTC	CASSLQGNGYTF
-	TRBV18	TRBJ2-2	-	TGTGCCAGCTCACGCAGGGACTCCAACACCGGGGAGCTGTTTTTT	CASSRRDSNTGELFF
-	TRBV9	TRBJ1-2	-	TGTGCCAGCAGAGGTCAACCGGAGGGCTACACCTTC	CASRGQPEGYTF
-	TRBV9	TRBJ2-5	-	TGTGCCAGCAGCGCGGGAGTCTCCCCCCAAGAGACCCAGTACTTC	CASSAGVSPQETQYF
-	TRBV13	TRBJ2-5	-	TGTGCCAGCAGCCTCCAAGAGACCCAGTACTTC	CASSLQETQYF
-	TRBV5-1	TRBJ1-2	TRBD1	TGCGCCAGCAGCTTCATGGCCGGGACAGGGGGACCCTATGGCTACACCTTC	CASSFMAGTGGPYGYTF
-	TRBV2	TRBJ2-7	TRBD1	TGTGCCACCAGCCCACCCGGGACAGGGGGTAACGAGCAGTACTTC	CATSPPGTGGNEQYF
-	TRBV27	TRBJ2-7	TRBD1	TGTGCCAGCAGGGGGGACAGGAAAGATGAGCAGTACTTC	CASRGDRKDEQYF
-	TRBV28	TRBJ2-1	-	TGTGCCGGGTCAAGGACTCTTGAGTACAATGAGCAGTTCTTC	CAGSRTLEYNEQFF
-	TRBV19	TRBJ1-5	TRBD1	TGTGCCACAAGTCCAGGGGGCGGCAGCAATCAGCCCCAGCATTTT	CATSPGGGSNQPQHF
-	TRBV9	TRBJ2-3	TRBD1	TGTGCCAGCAGCGTAGATAAAGGGGGCCCTGATACGCAGTATTTT	CASSVDKGGPDTQYF
-	TRBV27	TRBJ1-1	TRBD1	TGTGCCAGCAGTCCCGGGACAGGGACCGACACTGAAGCTTTCTTT	CASSPGTGTDTEAFF
-	TRBV6-4	TRBJ1-2	TRBD1	TGTGCCAGCAAAGGTCATTATTTGGACAGGGGCTGGTATGGCTACACCTTC	CASKGHYLDRGWYGYTF
-	TRBV29-1	TRBJ2-2	-	TGCAGCGTTGAGGAGTACACCGGGGAGCTGTTTTTT	CSVEEYTGELFF
-	TRBV7-6	TRBJ2-2	TRBD2	TGTGCCAGCAGCTTAGCGAGGCGCGGGAGTTCGTCCGGGGAGCTGTTTTTT	CASSLARRGSSSGELFF
-	TRBV6-6	TRBJ1-4	TRBD1	TGTGCCAGCAGATCCGGGACAGGGAATGAAAAACTGTTTTTT	CASRSGTGNEKLFF
-	TRBV7-2	TRBJ2-7	TRBD2	TGTGCCAGCAGCTTAAGTGGGGTCGTGGGAGGGCCCCCCTACGAGCAGTACTTC	CASSLSGVVGGPPYEQYF
-	TRBV7-9	TRBJ1-1	-	TGTGCCAGCAGCTCACAGAACACTGAAGCTTTCTTT	CASSSQNTEAFF
-	TRBV7-8	TRBJ2-7	TRBD1	TGTGCCAGCAGCCGGGACAGGGGCCACGAGCAGTACTTC	CASSRDRGHEQYF
few	TRBV6-1	TRBJ2-7	TRBD1	TGTGCCAGCAGAGGACAGGGGTACGAGCAGTACTTC	CASRGQGYEQYF
-	TRBV9	TRBJ1-2	-	TGTGCCAGCACCGAGGGGGGGACCGGCTACACCTTC	CASTEGGTGYTF
-	TRBV27	TRBJ2-1	TRBD1	TGTGCCAGCAGTTTATATTTCCGACAGGGGCCGACTTCCTACAATGAGCAGTTCTTC	CASSLYFRQGPTSYNEQFF
medium-sized	TRBV10-2	TRBJ2-4	-	TGCGCCAGCAGTGACTGGGCGGGCCTAGCCAAAAACATTCAGTACTTC	CASSDWAGLAKNIQYF
-	TRBV29-1	TRBJ1-1	TRBD1	TGCAGCGTTGCCGGGACAGGGACTGAAGCTTTCTTT	CSVAGTGTEAFF
-	TRBV27	TRBJ2-7	-	TGTGCCAGCACGGCGGGACAGATCTACGAGCAGTACTTC	CASTAGQIYEQYF
-	TRBV7-9	TRBJ2-7	-	TGTGCCAGCAGCTCCCTCGGAGGGACGGGGCAGTACTTC	CASSSLGGTGQYF
-	TRBV11-2	TRBJ1-2	-	TGTGCCAGCAGCTTAGTCGGGGGAGCTAACTATGGCTACACCTTC	CASSLVGGANYGYTF
-	TRBV19	TRBJ1-2	-	TGTGCCAGTGGTTTGTCCGGAGCCGCCCCCCTCTTC	CASGLSGAAPLF
many	TRBV4-3	TRBJ2-7	-	TGCGCCAGCAGCCAAGAGTGGCGGGCGCTAGGGCTCTACGAGCAGTACTTC	CASSQEWRALGLYEQYF
-	TRBV7-9	TRBJ1-2	TRBD1	TGTGCCAGCAGCCCGACAGGGTCCGGCTATGGCTACACCTTC	CASSPTGSGYGYTF
-	TRBV28	TRBJ1-2	-	TGTGCCAGCAGTTTTGGGAGGACTAACTATGGCTACACCTTC	CASSFGRTNYGYTF
-	TRBV15	TRBJ1-2	-	TGTGCCACCAGCAGATTACTCCTCACAGAGGGAATCGTAGACCTCTTC	CATSRLLLTEGIVDLF
once	TRBV5-4	TRBJ2-7	-	TGTGCCAGCAGCTTGGGGCTAGCAAGCGAGCAGTACTTC	CASSLGLASEQYF
-	TRBV14	TRBJ2-7	TRBD1	TGTGCCAGCAGCCAAGCACTCTGGACAGGGTTAACGTACTTC	CASSQALWTGLTYF
-	TRBV19	TRBJ2-7	TRBD2	TGTGCCAGCCAACCAGGGACTAGCGTGTACGAGCAGTACTTC	CASQPGTSVYEQYF
-	TRBV27	TRBJ2-7	-	TGTGCCAGCAGTTTAGGTGGTGGGCGGGGACGACAGTCCTACGAGCAGTACTTC	CASSLGGGRGRQSYEQYF
-	TRBV27	TRBJ2-7	TRBD2	TGTGCCAGCAGTTTATCCTATCCCGGACTAGCGGGACGCGAGCAGTACTTC	CASSLSYPGLAGREQYF
-	TRBV19	TRBJ2-7	-	TGTGCCAGTAGTACCGCTAGCTCCTACGAGCAGTACTTC	CASSTASSYEQYF
-	TRBV29-1	TRBJ1-2	-	TGCAGCGTTGACACGGGCTATGGCTACACCTTC	CSVDTGYGYTF
few	TRBV4-2	TRBJ1-1	-	TGTGCCAGCAGCCAGGGGGCCGGGATGATGAACACTGAAGCTTTCTTT	CASSQGAGMMNTEAFF
once	TRBV27	TRBJ2-1	-	TGTGCCAGCAGTGTACAGGCCTACAATGAGCAGTTCTTC	CASSVQAYNEQFF